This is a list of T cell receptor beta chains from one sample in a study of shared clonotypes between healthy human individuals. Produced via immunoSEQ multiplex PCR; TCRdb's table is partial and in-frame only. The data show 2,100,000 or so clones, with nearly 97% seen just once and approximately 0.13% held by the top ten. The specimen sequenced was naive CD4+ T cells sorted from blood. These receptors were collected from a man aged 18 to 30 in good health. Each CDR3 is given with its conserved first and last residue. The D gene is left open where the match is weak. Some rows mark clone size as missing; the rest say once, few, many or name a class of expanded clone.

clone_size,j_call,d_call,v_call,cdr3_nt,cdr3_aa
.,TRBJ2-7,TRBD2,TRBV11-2,TGTGCCACCACAAAGACTAGCGGGGGCTACGAGCAGTACTTC,CATTKTSGGYEQYF
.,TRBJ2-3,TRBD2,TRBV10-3,TGTGCCATCAGTGAACTACTAGCGGGGGCCCCGGTGTATTTT,CAISELLAGAPVYF
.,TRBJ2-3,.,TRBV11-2,TGTGCCAGCAGCTTAGAGGGGACCGCTCGTGATACGCAGTATTTT,CASSLEGTARDTQYF
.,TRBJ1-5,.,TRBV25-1,TGTGCCAGCAGTGCGGGGGCTTGGCAGCCCCAGCATTTT,CASSAGAWQPQHF
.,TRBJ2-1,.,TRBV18,TGTGCCAGCTCACCGCCCACCCTTCTCTACAATGAGCAGTTCTTC,CASSPPTLLYNEQFF
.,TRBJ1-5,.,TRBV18,TGTGCCAGCTCACCCACGCGGGATCAGCCCCAGCATTTT,CASSPTRDQPQHF
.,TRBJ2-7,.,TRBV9,TGTGCCAGCAGCGACCCCGGGACTCACTACGAGCAGTACTTC,CASSDPGTHYEQYF
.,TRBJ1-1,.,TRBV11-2,TGTGCCAGCAGCTTAGTGCTGGGTCTGGGCACTGAAGCTTTCTTT,CASSLVLGLGTEAFF
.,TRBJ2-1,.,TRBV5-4,TGTGCCAGCAGCTTGGACGGGGCCGTCGACCGGGAGCAGTTCTTC,CASSLDGAVDREQFF
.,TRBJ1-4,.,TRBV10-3,TGTGCCATCAGCGGGGGTGAAAAACTGTTTTTT,CAISGGEKLFF
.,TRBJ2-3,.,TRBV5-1,TGCGCCAGCAGCTTGGCCTCAGACCCACCAGATACGCAGTATTTT,CASSLASDPPDTQYF
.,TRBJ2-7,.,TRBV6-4,TGTGCCGCCTATGGTGGGGCTACGAATAACTACGAGCAGTACTTC,CAAYGGATNNYEQYF
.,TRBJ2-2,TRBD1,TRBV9,TGTGCCAGCAGCGTAGCGGGACAGTCGAACACCGGGGAGCTGTTTTTT,CASSVAGQSNTGELFF
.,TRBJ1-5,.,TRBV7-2,TGTGCCAGCAGCTTAAGGTCAGAAAATCAGCCCCAGCATTTT,CASSLRSENQPQHF
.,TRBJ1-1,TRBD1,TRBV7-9,TGTGCCAGCAGCGTATTAGGACAGGGGAACACTGAAGCTTTCTTT,CASSVLGQGNTEAFF
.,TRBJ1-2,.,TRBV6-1,TGTGCCAGCCGGACGGGAACCTCTAACTATGGCTACACCTTC,CASRTGTSNYGYTF
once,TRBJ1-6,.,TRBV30,TGTGCCTGGAGTGTACACTCACCCCTCCACTTT,CAWSVHSPLHF
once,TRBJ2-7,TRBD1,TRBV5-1,TGCGCCAGCAGCCCTGGGACAGGGTCTGGAATCTACGAGCAGTACTTC,CASSPGTGSGIYEQYF
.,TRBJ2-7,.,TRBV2,TGTGCCAGCAGTGTTTATCGAACCCAATTGAGCGGCGAGCAGTACTTC,CASSVYRTQLSGEQYF
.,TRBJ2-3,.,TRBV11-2,TGTGCCAGCAGCTTGGACCGAACAGATACGCAGTATTTT,CASSLDRTDTQYF
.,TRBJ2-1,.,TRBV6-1,TGTGCCAGCAGTGAACAGGGTAATGAGCAGTTCTTC,CASSEQGNEQFF
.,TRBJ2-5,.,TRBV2,TGTGCCAGCAGTTCGACAGCGACCCAGTACTTC,CASSSTATQYF
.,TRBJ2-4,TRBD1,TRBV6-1,TGTGCCAGCAGTGAAACAGGGGTTAACATTCAGTACTTC,CASSETGVNIQYF
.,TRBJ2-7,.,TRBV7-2,TGTGCCAGCAGCCCTAGACCCGACTCGAGCTACGAGCAGTACTTC,CASSPRPDSSYEQYF
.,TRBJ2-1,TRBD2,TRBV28,TGTGCCAGCAGTACACCAGGGTTTACTGGGGAAGCGGGAGCAAATGAGCAGTTCTTC,CASSTPGFTGEAGANEQFF
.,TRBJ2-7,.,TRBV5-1,TGCGCCAGCAGCCAAAACGCCTACGAGCAGTACTTC,CASSQNAYEQYF